This T cell receptor (beta chain) was recorded in a study of Graves' ophthalmopathy and Graves' hyperthyroidism. This CDR3 region has 12 residues. Germline CDR1 LNHDA, CDR2 SQIVND (reference sequence). RNA served as the template for amplifying TCR beta CDR3 regions. First-round RT-PCR with HTBI primers preceded a second-round multiplex PCR. One entry per CDR3 protein, called by TCRdb with MiXCR from the multiplex PCR reads. The sample records about 1.2 million distinct CDR3 sequences, 36% being singletons. About this clonotype itself: The target antigen is unknown. This may be a read error: a much more frequent sequence differs by one nucleotide.

Study results and caveats: Researchers report that a 13-signature model separated ophthalmopathy from stable hyperthyroidism, posting less than 90% sensitivity and roughly 80% specificity.

This clonotype was sampled from an adult man with Graves' hyperthyroidism. The V call is TRBV19, the J call TRBJ1-2; D is perhaps TRBD1 (5 bases). Sequenced: peripheral blood or thyroid tissue (not recorded which). CDR3 coding DNA: TGTGCCAGTACCGACAGAGGATATGGCTGCACCTTC. Translated: CASTDRGYGCTF.